The 6 T cell receptor beta chains below were found in one sample sequenced in a study of T cell responses to AZD1222 COVID-19 vaccine. TCRdb's copy holds only in-frame clones and misses some; the assay was immunoSEQ multiplex PCR. The repertoire includes some 92,000 clones, about 90% of them detected once, and approximately 8.3% sits in the top ten. The sample in question was peripheral blood, obtained on day 0 of AZD1222 vaccination. These receptors were collected from an adult in good health.

This rearrangement joins TRBV18 to TRBJ1-6; TRBD1 is a possible D gene (6 bases). Germline-derived CDR1 and CDR2 are KGHSH and LQKENI. The CDR3 is 14 amino acids. V lost 2 bases and J 10 bases, leaving 12 bases between the germline ends. The CDR3 region is CASSPDRKESPLHF. CDR3 coding DNA: TGTGCCAGCTCACCAGACAGGAAGGAATCACCCCTCCACTTT.

The chain links TRBV30 to TRBJ2-7; 7 bases map to TRBD1. The CDR3 spans 14 residues. V shed 4 bases and J 3 bases; nucleotides not matched to a gene: 9. Germline CDR1 GTSNPN, CDR2 SVGIG (reference sequence). CDR3 amino acids: CAWKGGSWGYEQYF. The DNA for the CDR3 is TGTGCCTGGAAAGGGGGCAGCTGGGGCTACGAGCAGTACTTC.

The chain has TRBV25-1 and TRBJ1-1; 9 nucleotides agree with TRBD1. Germline CDR1 and CDR2: MGHDK and SYGVNS. The CDR3 contains 16 residues. With 8 bases clipped from V and 0 bases from J, the junction kept 10 bases outside the gene matches. CDR3 coding DNA: TGTGCCAGCCGCCGGGACAGGGTGTTCATGAACACTGAAGCTTTCTTT. This codes for CASRRDRVFMNTEAFF.

The chain carries TRBV30 and TRBJ1-2, with 8 bases matching TRBD1. CDR3 size: 13 residues. The germline V gene has CDR1 GTSNPN and CDR2 SVGIG (reference sequence). V was clipped by 1 base and J by 7 bases; unmatched bases: 5. The CDR3 protein is CAWSATGASGYTF. The DNA for the CDR3 is TGTGCCTGGAGTGCGACAGGGGCTAGTGGCTACACCTTC.

The rearrangement joins TRBV11-2 to TRBJ1-1; TRBD1 agrees at 12 bases. V lost 7 bases, J lost 5 bases, and 8 bases stayed unmatched. Germline CDR1 SGHAT, CDR2 FQNNGV. This CDR3 region has 15 residues. CDR3 nucleotide sequence: TGTGCCAGCACTCCGGGACAGGGGGCGAGTACTGAAGCTTTCTTT. It translates to CASTPGQGASTEAFF.

The chain has TRBV29-1 and TRBJ2-1; D possibly corresponds to TRBD2 (5 bases). Germline V gives CDR1 SQVTM, CDR2 ANQGSEA. With 0 bases removed from V and 7 bases from J, the gap between germline ends came to 19 bases. The CDR3 runs 16 residues. DNA of the CDR3: TGCAGCGTTGAAGATCAAGAACTAGGTGGTGGTAATGAGCAGTTCTTC. It specifies CSVEDQELGGGNEQFF.